These 24 T cell receptor beta chains share one sample of origin, sequenced in a study of T-cell memory formation after mild COVID-19. TCRdb fed the 5' RACE reads into MiXCR, producing one record per CDR3 protein. The data contain fewer than 350,000 distinct CDR3 sequences, roughly 18% of them singletons. The sample consisted of PBMCs or a T cell subset sorted from them (not recorded which). These receptors all stem from a man between 18 and 35 years old who had mild COVID-19 (a few samples of this study predate the infection). Cell type and time point are not known.

This clonotype was detected only a few times. The chain links TRBV6-1 to TRBJ1-5; 8 nucleotides align to TRBD1. Unmatched junction bases numbered 4, after V lost 3 bases and J lost 3 bases. The CDR3 consists of 15 residues. Germline CDR1 MNHNS, CDR2 SASEGT. The CDR3 DNA sequence: TGTGCCAGCAGTGAGTGGACAGGGCTCAATCAGCCCCAGCATTTT. Translation: CASSEWTGLNQPQHF.

In this sample, this clonotype turned up a few times. The chain recombines TRBV20-1 with TRBJ1-5, with 9 bases that match TRBD1. The CDR3 length is 14 residues. V shed 6 bases, J shed 4 bases, and the junction held 7 bases outside the gene matches. Germline V CDR1 and CDR2: DFQATT, SNEGSKA (reference sequence). The CDR3 region is CSALVGQGNQPQHF. The CDR3 DNA follows: TGCAGTGCCCTAGTCGGACAGGGGAATCAGCCCCAGCATTTT.

Only a few counts were recorded for this clonotype. The rearrangement joins TRBV7-2 to TRBJ1-4; 10 bases map to TRBD1. The CDR3 has 15 amino acids. Per germline, CDR1 SGHTA and CDR2 FQGNSA. V gave up 5 bases and J gave up 7 bases; unmatched junction bases: 7. The CDR3 reads CASSTRTGGGEKLFF. As DNA, the CDR3 is TGTGCCAGCAGCACTAGGACAGGGGGAGGTGAAAAACTGTTTTTT.

The genes are TRBV5-1 and TRBJ2-7, with 9 bases that match TRBD2. From germline, CDR1 is SGHRS and CDR2 YFSETQ. This CDR3 spans 15 amino acids. J was trimmed by 2 bases and V by 4 bases; bases with no gene match: 7. The CDR3 loop is CASSQILAGPYEQYF. CDR3 coding DNA: TGCGCCAGCAGCCAGATCCTAGCGGGGCCCTACGAGCAGTACTTC.

The table lists this clonotype with a few counts. The V call is TRBV7-2, the J call TRBJ1-2; TRBD1 agrees at 11 bases. The germline gives CDR1 SGHTA, CDR2 FQGNSA. Unmatched junction bases numbered 3, after V lost 0 bases and J lost 9 bases. This CDR3 is 14 amino acids long. The CDR3 spells CASSLAGQGVSYTF. DNA of the CDR3: TGTGCCAGCAGCTTAGCGGGACAGGGGGTGAGCTACACCTTC.

The V and J genes are TRBV5-1 and TRBJ1-1; 7 bases align to TRBD1. J was trimmed by 5 bases and V by 3 bases; bases with no gene match: 4. This CDR3 is 13 amino acids long. The V gene's germline CDR1 is SGHRS and CDR2 YFSETQ. In DNA form, the CDR3 reads TGCGCCAGCAGCTCACTACAGGGGACTGAAGCTTTCTTT. Protein sequence: CASSSLQGTEAFF. Full variable domain (rest looked up from reference TRBV5-1 and TRBJ1-1): KAGVTQTPRYLIKTRGQQVTLSCSPISGHRSVSWYQQTPGQGLQFLFEYFSETQRNKGNFPGRFSGRQFSNSRSEMNVSTLELGDSALYLCASSSLQGTEAFFGQGTRLTVV.

In its sample, this clonotype was seen many times. The gene calls are TRBV9 and TRBJ2-7; D ambiguous. Per germline, CDR1 SGDLS and CDR2 YYNGEE. The CDR3 is made up of 14 amino acids. Trimming cost V 4 bases and J 0 bases, with 11 bases left between them. The CDR3 nucleotides read TGTGCCAGCAGCCCCCAGGCCAGCTCCTACGAGCAGTACGTC. Translated: CASSPQASSYEQYV.

The chain is built from TRBV3-1 and TRBJ1-4; D remains unclear. The germline V gene encodes CDR1 LGHDT and CDR2 YNNKEL (reference sequence). CDR3 length: 13 amino acids. V lost 3 bases and J lost 7, with 9 bases in between. CDR3 coding DNA: TGTGCCAGCAGCCACTTATCGGGTGAAAAACTGTTTTTT. It is translated as CASSHLSGEKLFF.

The table lists this clonotype with a few counts. The chain's CDR3 is CASSLGGGPQHF. The CDR3 nucleotides read TGTGCCAGCAGCTTAGGAGGCGGGCCCCAGCATTTT. The V call is TRBV7-8, the J call TRBJ1-5, with unresolved D. Trimming took off 1 base at V and 9 bases at J, with 7 bases between the two ends. CDR3 length: 12 residues. Germline CDR1 SGHVS, CDR2 FQNEAQ.

V is TRBV12-3 or TRBV12-4 and J is TRBJ1-2; D gene unclear. The CDR3 has 14 amino acids. Trimming took off 1 base at V and 6 bases at J, with 12 bases between the two ends. Here the CDR3 DNA reads TGTGCCAGCAGTTTAGTCGGGGTTAAGAATGGCTACACCTTC. This codes for CASSLVGVKNGYTF.

V usage is TRBV12-3 or TRBV12-4 and J usage is TRBJ2-3; D is unresolved. This CDR3 has 14 amino acids. The CDR3: CACSWSVVGDTQYF. The CDR3 DNA reads as TGTGCGTGCAGTTGGAGCGTGGTAGGGGATACGCAGTATTTT.

This clonotype has more than one count but fewer than ten. The chain is built from TRBV2 and TRBJ1-5; the D is unclear. Trimming shortened V by 1 base and J by 0 bases, and 10 bases separated the two germline ends. Per the germline V gene, CDR1 is SNHLY and CDR2 is FYNNEI. This CDR3 has 16 residues. CDR3 in amino acids: CASSEDMSFSNQPQHF. For the CDR3, the DNA is TGTGCCAGCAGTGAAGATATGTCATTTAGCAATCAGCCCCAGCATTTT.

In its sample, this clonotype was seen once. V is TRBV7-9 and J is TRBJ2-3; weak D call: TRBD1 (5 bases). This CDR3 comprises 14 residues. V shed 6 bases and J shed 0 bases, with 10 bases lying between them. Germline CDR1 is SEHNR and CDR2 is FQNEAQ (reference sequence). CDR3 sequence: CASSFGQSTDTQYF. CDR3 DNA sequence: TGTGCCAGCAGTTTCGGACAAAGCACAGATACGCAGTATTTT.

V and J are TRBV7-3 and TRBJ2-7; possibly TRBD2 for D (6 bases). V lost 1 base and J 2 bases, leaving 12 bases between the germline ends. The V gene's germline CDR1 is SGHTA and CDR2 FQGTGA. CDR3 length: 15 residues. CDR3: CASSLIGGVPYEQYF. The CDR3 bases are TGTGCCAGCAGCTTAATTGGCGGGGTCCCCTACGAGCAGTACTTC. The full variable domain, rest sourced from reference TRBV7-3 and TRBJ2-7, is GAGVSQTPSNKVTEKGKYVELRCDPISGHTALYWYRQSLGQGPEFLIYFQGTGAADDSGLPNDRFFAVRPEGSVSTLKIQRTERGDSAVYLCASSLIGGVPYEQYFGPGTRLTVT.

The V gene is TRBV9, the J gene TRBJ2-5; D may be TRBD1 (6 bases). The CDR3 runs to 14 residues. Germline V gene data show CDR1 as SGDLS and CDR2 as YYNGEE. Trimming shortened V by 2 bases and J by 7 bases, and 15 bases separated the two germline ends. For the CDR3, the DNA is TGTGCCAGCAGCGTGGACAGCCCCTATGGGACCCAGTACTTC. This translates into CASSVDSPYGTQYF.

This rearrangement joins TRBV7-3 to TRBJ2-2, with a tentative D call TRBD2 (6 bases). The V gene lost 2 bases and the J gene lost 2 bases, with 15 bases spanning the gap. This CDR3 spans 17 amino acids. CDR1 and CDR2 (germline): SGHTA, FQGTGA. The CDR3 loop is CASSLSAGMFNTGELFF. The CDR3 nucleotides are TGTGCCAGCAGCTTATCGGCGGGAATGTTTAACACCGGGGAGCTGTTTTTT.

The chain has TRBV7-9 and TRBJ2-7; 8 bases map to TRBD2. J gave up 0 bases and V 5 bases, and 6 bases lay outside the gene matches. The CDR3 length is 15 residues. From germline, CDR1 is SEHNR and CDR2 FQNEAQ (reference sequence). CDR3 region: CASSLSGVLSYEQYF. The CDR3 DNA reads as TGTGCCAGCAGCCTTAGCGGGGTCCTCTCCTACGAGCAGTACTTC. The variable domain in full, with the rest retrieved from reference TRBV7-9 and TRBJ2-7, is DTGVSQNPRHKITKRGQNVTFRCDPISEHNRLYWYRQTLGQGPEFLTYFQNEAQLEKSRLLSDRFSAERPKGSFSTLEIQRTEQGDSAMYLCASSLSGVLSYEQYFGPGTRLTVT.

This clonotype was recorded a few times. The gene calls are TRBV5-1 and TRBJ1-2; possible D gene TRBD1, 6 bases. The CDR3 consists of 14 residues. With 1 base removed from V and 6 bases from J, the gap between germline ends came to 13 bases. Germline assignment: CDR1 SGHRS and CDR2 YFSETQ. The CDR3 DNA follows: TGCGCCAGCAGCTTGTTTACAGGGAGGGATGGCTACACCTTC. It specifies CASSLFTGRDGYTF.

This clonotype has only a few counts. The chain couples TRBV3-1 to TRBJ1-1; unclear D gene. Germline CDR1 reads LGHDT; CDR2 reads YNNKEL (reference sequence). This CDR3 is built from 12 residues. V was cut by 9 bases and J by 1 base, with 9 bases left in between. The CDR3 bases are TGTGCCAGTTGTGATCAGAACACTGAAGCTTTCTTT. Translating it yields CASCDQNTEAFF.

This sequence joins TRBV4-1 and TRBJ1-2, with D possibly matching TRBD1 (5 bases). This CDR3 has 13 amino acids. Germline CDR1 and CDR2: MGHRA and YSYEKL. Trimming left V 0 bases short and J 7 bases short, with 9 bases between. CDR3 DNA: TGCGCCAGCAGCCAAGATCAACAGGTTGGCTACACCTTC. It codes for CASSQDQQVGYTF.

This chain connects TRBV5-1 to TRBJ1-1, with 8 positions matching TRBD1. Germline V gives CDR1 SGHRS, CDR2 YFSETQ. This CDR3 is 14 amino acids long. V lost 2 bases, J lost 5 bases, and 5 bases stayed unmatched. CDR3 in DNA: TGCGCCAGCAGCTTCGATACAGGGGGGACTGAAGCTTTCTTT. It codes for CASSFDTGGTEAFF.

In this sample, this clonotype turned up many times. This sequence joins TRBV6-2 or TRBV6-3 and TRBJ1-6; D gene ambiguous. CDR1 is MNHEY and CDR2 is SVGEGT in the germline V gene. V lost 0 bases and J lost 0, with 15 bases in between. The CDR3 sequence is 19 residues long. The CDR3 DNA follows: TGTGCCAGCAGTTACTCTGGGAGGCGGACTAGCTCCTATAATTCACCCCTCCACTTT. Amino acids: CASSYSGRRTSSYNSPLHF.

There are many counts of this clonotype. The chain is built from TRBV5-1 and TRBJ2-5; D is ambiguous. CDR1 and CDR2 from the germline V gene are SGHRS and YFSETQ. With 4 bases removed from V and 2 bases from J, the gap between germline ends came to 9 bases. The CDR3 spans 13 residues. CDR3 DNA sequence: TGCGCCAGCAGCATGATAGTACAAGAGACCCAGTACTTC. It yields the protein CASSMIVQETQYF.

The chain combines TRBV4-1 with TRBJ2-3, with 9 nucleotides matching TRBD2. Germline trimming cut 1 base from V and 3 bases from J; bases unmatched to any gene: 2. CDR1 MGHRA and CDR2 YSYEKL come from the germline V gene. The CDR3 length is 15 residues. CDR3 in DNA: TGCGCCAGCAGCCAAGGAGCGGGGGGAACAGATACGCAGTATTTT. Protein sequence: CASSQGAGGTDTQYF.